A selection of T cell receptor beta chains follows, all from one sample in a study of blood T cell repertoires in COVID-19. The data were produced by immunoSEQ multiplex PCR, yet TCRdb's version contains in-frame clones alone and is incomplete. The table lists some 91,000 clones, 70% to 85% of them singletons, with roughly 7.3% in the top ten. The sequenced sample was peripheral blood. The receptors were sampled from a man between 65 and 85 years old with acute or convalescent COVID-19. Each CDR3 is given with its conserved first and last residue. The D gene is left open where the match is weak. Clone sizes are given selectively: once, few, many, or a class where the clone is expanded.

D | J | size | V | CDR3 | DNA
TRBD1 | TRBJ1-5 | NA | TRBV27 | CASRGGQTYSNQPQHF | TGTGCCAGCAGGGGGGGACAGACGTATAGCAATCAGCCCCAGCATTTT
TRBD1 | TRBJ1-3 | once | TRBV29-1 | CSVEGQGSGNTIYF | TGCAGCGTTGAGGGACAGGGCTCTGGAAACACCATATATTTT
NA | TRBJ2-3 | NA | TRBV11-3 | CASSPRGTNTDTQYF | TGTGCCAGCAGCCCTCGGGGGACGAACACAGATACGCAGTATTTT
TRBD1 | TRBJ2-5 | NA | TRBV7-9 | CASSLGPGGIRETQYF | TGTGCCAGCAGCTTGGGGCCAGGGGGTATCCGAGAGACCCAGTACTTC
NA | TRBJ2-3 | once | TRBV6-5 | CASSRGRTDTQYF | TGTGCCAGCAGCAGGGGACGCACAGATACGCAGTATTTT
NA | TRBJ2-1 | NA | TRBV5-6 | CASNYYQSSYNEQFF | TGTGCCAGCAACTATTACCAGAGCTCCTACAATGAGCAGTTCTTC
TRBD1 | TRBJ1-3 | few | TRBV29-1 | CSVGGTGQGNTIYF | TGCAGCGTGGGGGGGACAGGGCAAGGAAACACCATATATTTT
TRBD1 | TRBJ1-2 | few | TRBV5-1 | CASSQTGQGDSYTF | TGCGCCAGCAGCCAGACGGGACAGGGGGATAGCTACACCTTC
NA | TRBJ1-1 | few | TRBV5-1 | CASSSTALGNTEAFF | TGCGCCAGCAGCTCGACAGCTTTGGGGAACACTGAAGCTTTCTTT
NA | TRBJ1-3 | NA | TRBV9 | CASSVSGGRGSGNTIYF | TGTGCCAGCAGCGTATCGGGAGGGAGGGGCTCTGGAAACACCATATATTTT
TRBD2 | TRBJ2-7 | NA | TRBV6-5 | CASSTRLAGAGQYF | TGTGCCAGCAGCACCAGACTAGCGGGAGCCGGGCAGTACTTC
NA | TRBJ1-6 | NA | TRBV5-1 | CASSLGQYSYNSPLHF | TGCGCCAGCAGCTTGGGACAGTACTCCTATAATTCACCCCTCCACTTT
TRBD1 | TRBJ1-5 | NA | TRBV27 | CASSFGDSLGPQHF | TGTGCCAGCAGTTTCGGGGACAGCTTAGGGCCCCAGCATTTT
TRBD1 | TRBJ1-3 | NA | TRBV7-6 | CASSLVQGAGNTIYF | TGTGCCAGCAGCTTAGTACAGGGGGCTGGAAACACCATATATTTT
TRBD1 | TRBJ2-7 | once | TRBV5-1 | CASSGQGRPYEQYF | TGCGCCAGCAGCGGACAGGGGAGGCCCTACGAGCAGTACTTC
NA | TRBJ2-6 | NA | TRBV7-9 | CASSLASSGANVLTF | TGTGCCAGCAGCTTAGCGAGCTCTGGGGCCAACGTCCTGACTTTC
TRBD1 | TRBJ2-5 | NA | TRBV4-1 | CASLDRAGETQYF | TGCGCCAGCCTTGACAGGGCAGGAGAGACCCAGTACTTC
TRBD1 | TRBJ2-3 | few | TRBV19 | CASRPYDRASTDTQYF | TGTGCCAGTAGACCTTACGACAGGGCTAGCACAGATACGCAGTATTTT
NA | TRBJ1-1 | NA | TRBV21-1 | CASSKKAGGPTEAFF | TGTGCCAGCAGCAAAAAAGCGGGGGGGCCCACTGAAGCTTTCTTT
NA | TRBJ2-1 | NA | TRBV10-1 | CASSERQGLGDTEQFF | TGCGCCAGCAGTGAGAGACAGGGACTTGGAGATACGGAGCAGTTCTTC
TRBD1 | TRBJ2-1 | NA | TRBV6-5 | CASRGGQGNEQFF | TGTGCCAGCAGGGGGGGACAGGGCAATGAGCAGTTCTTC
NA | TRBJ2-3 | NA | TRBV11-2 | CASSFSGGYTDTQYF | TGTGCCAGCAGCTTTAGCGGAGGATACACAGATACGCAGTATTTT
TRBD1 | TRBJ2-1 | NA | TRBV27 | CASSPRTRTGGNEQFF | TGTGCCAGCAGTCCCCGTACTCGGACAGGGGGCAATGAGCAGTTCTTC
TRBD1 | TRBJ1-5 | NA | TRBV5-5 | CASSSLDRAGQPQHF | TGTGCCAGCAGCTCTCTGGACAGGGCGGGTCAGCCCCAGCATTTT
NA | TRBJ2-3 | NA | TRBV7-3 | CASSLTGRAPDTQYF | TGTGCCAGCAGCTTAACCGGGCGGGCCCCAGATACGCAGTATTTT
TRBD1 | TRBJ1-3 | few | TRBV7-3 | CASSLGGGTGNTIYF | TGTGCCAGCAGCTTAGGAGGGGGCACTGGAAACACCATATATTTT
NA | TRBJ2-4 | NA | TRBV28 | CASSLGGTLGNIQYF | TGTGCCAGCAGCCTCGGCGGGACGCTTGGAAACATTCAGTACTTC
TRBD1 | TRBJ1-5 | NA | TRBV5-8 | CASSHSIGGDQPQHF | TGTGCCAGCAGCCACAGCATAGGGGGCGACCAGCCCCAGCATTTT
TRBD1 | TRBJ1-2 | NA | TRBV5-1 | CASSEPTGTGWGYTF | TGCGCCAGCAGCGAGCCAACGGGGACAGGCTGGGGCTACACCTTC
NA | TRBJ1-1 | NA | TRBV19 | CASRAERKHWNTEAFF | TGTGCCAGTAGGGCGGAACGGAAACACTGGAACACTGAAGCTTTCTTT
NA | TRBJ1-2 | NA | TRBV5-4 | CASSPTVSIYGYTF | TGTGCCAGCAGCCCCACAGTCTCTATCTATGGCTACACCTTC
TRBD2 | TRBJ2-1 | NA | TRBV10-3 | CAISEPGTSVYMEQFF | TGTGCCATCAGTGAACCCGGGACTAGCGTCTACATGGAGCAGTTCTTC
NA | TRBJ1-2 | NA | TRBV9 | CASSVTAFNGYTF | TGTGCCAGCAGCGTTACAGCATTCAATGGCTACACCTTC
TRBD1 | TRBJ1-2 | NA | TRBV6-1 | CASSEALIGQGYGYTF | TGTGCCAGCAGTGAAGCCTTGATCGGACAGGGCTATGGCTACACCTTC
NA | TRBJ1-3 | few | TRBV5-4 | CASSLQGAGNTIYF | TGTGCCAGCAGCTTACAGGGTGCTGGAAACACCATATATTTT